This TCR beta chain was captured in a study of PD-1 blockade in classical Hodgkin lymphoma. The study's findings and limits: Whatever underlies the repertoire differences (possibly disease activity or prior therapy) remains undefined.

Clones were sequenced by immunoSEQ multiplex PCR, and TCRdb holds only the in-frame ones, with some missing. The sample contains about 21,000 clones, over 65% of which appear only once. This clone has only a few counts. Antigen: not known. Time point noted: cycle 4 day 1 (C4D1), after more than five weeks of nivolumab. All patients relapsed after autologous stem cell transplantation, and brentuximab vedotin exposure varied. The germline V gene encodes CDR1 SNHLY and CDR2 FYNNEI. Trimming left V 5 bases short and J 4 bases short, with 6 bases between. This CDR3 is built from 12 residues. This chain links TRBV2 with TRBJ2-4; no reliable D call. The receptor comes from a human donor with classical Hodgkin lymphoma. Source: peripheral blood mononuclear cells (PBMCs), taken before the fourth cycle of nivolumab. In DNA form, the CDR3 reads TGTGCCAGCAGTCTACTAAAAAACATTCAGTACTTC. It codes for CASSLLKNIQYF.